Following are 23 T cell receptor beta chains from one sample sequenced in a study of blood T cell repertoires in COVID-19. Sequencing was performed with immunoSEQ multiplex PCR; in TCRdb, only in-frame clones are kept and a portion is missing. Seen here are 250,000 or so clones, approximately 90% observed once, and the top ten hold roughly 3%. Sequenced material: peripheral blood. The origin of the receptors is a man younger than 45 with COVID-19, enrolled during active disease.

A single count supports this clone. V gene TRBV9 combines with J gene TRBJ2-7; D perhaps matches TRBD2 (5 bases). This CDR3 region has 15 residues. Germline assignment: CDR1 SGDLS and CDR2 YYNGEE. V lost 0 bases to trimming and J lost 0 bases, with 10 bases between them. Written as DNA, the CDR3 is TGTGCCAGCAGCGTAGGCGGGTTCAGCTCCTACGAGCAGTACTTC. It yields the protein CASSVGGFSSYEQYF. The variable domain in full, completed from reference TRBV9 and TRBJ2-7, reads DSGVTQTPKHLITATGQRVTLRCSPRSGDLSVYWYQQSLDQGLQFLIQYYNGEERAKGNILERFSAQQFPDLHSELNLSSLELGDSALYFCASSVGGFSSYEQYFGPGTRLTVT.

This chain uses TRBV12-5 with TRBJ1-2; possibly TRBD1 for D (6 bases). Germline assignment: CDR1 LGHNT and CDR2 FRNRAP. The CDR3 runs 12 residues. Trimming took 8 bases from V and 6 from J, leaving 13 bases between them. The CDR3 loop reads CASTGSWDGYTF. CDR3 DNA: TGTGCTAGTACAGGGAGTTGGGATGGCTACACCTTC.

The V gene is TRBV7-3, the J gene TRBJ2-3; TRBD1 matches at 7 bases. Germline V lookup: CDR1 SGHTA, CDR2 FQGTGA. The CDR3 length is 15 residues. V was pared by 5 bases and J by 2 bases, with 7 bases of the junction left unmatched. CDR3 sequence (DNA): TGTGCCAGCAGCCCGAGACAGGGCATCACAGATACGCAGTATTTT. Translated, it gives CASSPRQGITDTQYF.

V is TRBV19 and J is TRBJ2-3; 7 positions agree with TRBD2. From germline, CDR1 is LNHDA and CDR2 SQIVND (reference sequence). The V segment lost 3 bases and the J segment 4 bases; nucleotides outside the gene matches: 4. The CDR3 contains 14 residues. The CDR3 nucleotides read TGTGCCAGTAGTATGAGGGGAGGGTCAGATACGCAGTATTTT. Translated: CASSMRGGSDTQYF.

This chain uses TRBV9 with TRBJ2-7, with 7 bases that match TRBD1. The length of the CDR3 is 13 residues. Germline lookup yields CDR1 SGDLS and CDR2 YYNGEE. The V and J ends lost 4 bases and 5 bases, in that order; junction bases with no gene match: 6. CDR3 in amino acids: CASSIGTVHEQYF. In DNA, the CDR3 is TGTGCCAGCAGCATTGGGACAGTACACGAGCAGTACTTC.

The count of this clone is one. DNA of the CDR3: TGTGCCAGCAGCCGCTTGACTAGCGGGGGGAAGACCGGGGAGCTGTTTTTT. This sequence encodes CASSRLTSGGKTGELFF. The chain recombines TRBV7-6 with TRBJ2-2; 13 bases map to TRBD2. This CDR3 has 17 amino acids. The V and J ends lost 5 bases and 5 bases, in that order; junction bases with no gene match: 8. The V gene's germline CDR1 is SGHVS and CDR2 FNYEAQ.

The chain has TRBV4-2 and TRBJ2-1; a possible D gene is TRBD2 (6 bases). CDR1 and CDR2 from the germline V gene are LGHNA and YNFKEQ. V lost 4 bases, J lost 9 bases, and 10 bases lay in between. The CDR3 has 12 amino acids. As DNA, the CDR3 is TGTGCCAGCAGCCGAGGAGCGGGTGAGCAGTTCTTC. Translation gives CASSRGAGEQFF.

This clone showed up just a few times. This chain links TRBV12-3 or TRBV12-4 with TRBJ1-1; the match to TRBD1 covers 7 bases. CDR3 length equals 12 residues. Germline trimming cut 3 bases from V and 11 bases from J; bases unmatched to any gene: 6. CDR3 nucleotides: TGTGCCAGCAGTTTGGTACAGGGGAGGGCTTTCTTT. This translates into CASSLVQGRAFF.

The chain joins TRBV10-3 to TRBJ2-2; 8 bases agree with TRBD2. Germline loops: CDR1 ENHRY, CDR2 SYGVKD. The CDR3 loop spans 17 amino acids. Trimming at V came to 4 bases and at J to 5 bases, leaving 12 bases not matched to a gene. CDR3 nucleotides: TGTGCCATCAGTGGTCGGCAAGGCGGGGGGCATACCGGGGAGCTGTTTTTT. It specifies CAISGRQGGGHTGELFF.

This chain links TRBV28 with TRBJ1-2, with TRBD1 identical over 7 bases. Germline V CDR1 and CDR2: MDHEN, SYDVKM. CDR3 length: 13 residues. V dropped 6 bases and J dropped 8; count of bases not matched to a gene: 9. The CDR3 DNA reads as TGTGCCAGCAGGAGACAGGGATCTGCCGGCTACACCTTC. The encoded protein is CASRRQGSAGYTF.

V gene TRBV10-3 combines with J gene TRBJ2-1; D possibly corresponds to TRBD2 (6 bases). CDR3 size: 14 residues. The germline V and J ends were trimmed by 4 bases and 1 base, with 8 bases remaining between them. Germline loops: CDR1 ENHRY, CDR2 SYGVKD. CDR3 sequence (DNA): TGTGCCATCAGTGCGGGAGTATCCTACAATGAGCAGTTCTTC. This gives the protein CAISAGVSYNEQFF.

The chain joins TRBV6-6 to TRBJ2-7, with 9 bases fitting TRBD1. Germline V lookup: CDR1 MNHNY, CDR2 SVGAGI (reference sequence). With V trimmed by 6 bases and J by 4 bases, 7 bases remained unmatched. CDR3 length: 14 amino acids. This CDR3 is CASRLQGAGYEQYF. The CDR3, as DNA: TGTGCCAGCAGATTACAGGGGGCAGGGTACGAGCAGTACTTC.

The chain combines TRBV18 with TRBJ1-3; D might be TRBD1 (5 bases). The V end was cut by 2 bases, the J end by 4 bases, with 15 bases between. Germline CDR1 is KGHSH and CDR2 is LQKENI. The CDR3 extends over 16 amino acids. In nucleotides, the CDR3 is TGTGCCAGCTCACCAGTCGTATTGGGGCTCGGAAACACCATATATTTT. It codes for CASSPVVLGLGNTIYF. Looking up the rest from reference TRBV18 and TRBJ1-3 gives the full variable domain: NAGVMQNPRHLVRRRGQEARLRCSPMKGHSHVYWYRQLPEEGLKFMVYLQKENIIDESGMPKERFSAEFPKEGPSILRIQQVVRGDSAAYFCASSPVVLGLGNTIYFGEGSWLTVV.

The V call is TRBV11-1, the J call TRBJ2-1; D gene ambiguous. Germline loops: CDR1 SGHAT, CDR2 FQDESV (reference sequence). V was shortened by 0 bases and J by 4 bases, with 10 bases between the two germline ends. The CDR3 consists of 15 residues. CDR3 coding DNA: TGTGCCAGCAGCTTAGCTAATGCAGGATACAATGAGCAGTTCTTC. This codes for CASSLANAGYNEQFF.

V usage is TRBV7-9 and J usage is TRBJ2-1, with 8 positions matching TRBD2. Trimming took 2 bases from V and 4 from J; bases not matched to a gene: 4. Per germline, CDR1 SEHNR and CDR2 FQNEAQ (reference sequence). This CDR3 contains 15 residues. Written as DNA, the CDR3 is TGTGCCAGCAGCTTAAAGCGGGGGCCTTACAATGAGCAGTTCTTC. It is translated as CASSLKRGPYNEQFF.

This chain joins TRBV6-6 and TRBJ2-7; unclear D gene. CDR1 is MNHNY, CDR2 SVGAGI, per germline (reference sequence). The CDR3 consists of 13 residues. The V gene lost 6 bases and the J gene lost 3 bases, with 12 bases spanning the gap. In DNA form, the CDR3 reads TGTGCCAGCAGCCCCACTCAACTCTACGAGCAGTACTTC. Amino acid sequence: CASSPTQLYEQYF.

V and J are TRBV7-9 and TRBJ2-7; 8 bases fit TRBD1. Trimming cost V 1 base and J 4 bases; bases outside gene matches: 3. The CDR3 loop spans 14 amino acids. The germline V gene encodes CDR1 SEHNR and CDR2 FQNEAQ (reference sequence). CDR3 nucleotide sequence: TGTGCCAGCAGCTTAGTTCAGGGGGCTTACGAGCAGTACTTC. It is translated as CASSLVQGAYEQYF.

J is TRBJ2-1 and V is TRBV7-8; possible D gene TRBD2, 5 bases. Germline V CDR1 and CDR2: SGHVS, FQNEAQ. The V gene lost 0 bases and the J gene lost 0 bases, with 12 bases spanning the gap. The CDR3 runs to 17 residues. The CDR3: CASSLARVLSSYNEQFF. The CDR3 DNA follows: TGTGCCAGCAGCTTAGCGCGGGTCCTAAGCTCCTACAATGAGCAGTTCTTC.

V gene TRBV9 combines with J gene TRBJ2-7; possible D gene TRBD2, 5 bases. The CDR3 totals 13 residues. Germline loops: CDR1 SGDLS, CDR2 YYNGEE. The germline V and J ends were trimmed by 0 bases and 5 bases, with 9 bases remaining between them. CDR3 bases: TGTGCCAGCAGCGTAGATGAGAGGGACGAGCAGTACTTC. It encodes CASSVDERDEQYF.

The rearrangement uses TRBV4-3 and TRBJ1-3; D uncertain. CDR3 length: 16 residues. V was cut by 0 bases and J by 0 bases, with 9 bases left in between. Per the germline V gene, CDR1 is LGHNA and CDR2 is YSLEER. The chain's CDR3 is CASSQEFPSSGNTIYF. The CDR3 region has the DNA TGCGCCAGCAGCCAAGAATTCCCGAGCTCTGGAAACACCATATATTTT.

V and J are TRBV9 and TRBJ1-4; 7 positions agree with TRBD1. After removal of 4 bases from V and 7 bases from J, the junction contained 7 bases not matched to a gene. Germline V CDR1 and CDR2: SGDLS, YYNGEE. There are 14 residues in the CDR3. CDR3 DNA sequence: TGTGCCAGCAGCAATCAGGGGGGAGGTGAAAAACTGTTTTTT. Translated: CASSNQGGGEKLFF.

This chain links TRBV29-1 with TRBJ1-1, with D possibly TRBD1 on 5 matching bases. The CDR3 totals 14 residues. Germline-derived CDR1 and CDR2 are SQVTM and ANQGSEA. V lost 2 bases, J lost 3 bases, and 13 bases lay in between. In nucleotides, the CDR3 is TGCAGCGTTGAAAGTCAGGGTTCTTACACTGAAGCTTTCTTT. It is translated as CSVESQGSYTEAFF.

This chain's CDR3 is CASSLAQGAGQPQHF. CDR3 coding DNA: TGTGCCAGCAGCCTGGCCCAGGGGGCAGGACAGCCCCAGCATTTT. The chain employs TRBV11-2 and TRBJ1-5; 8 bases map to TRBD1. The CDR3 has 15 amino acids. Germline values: CDR1 SGHAT, CDR2 FQNNGV. The trim removed 5 bases at V and 7 bases at J, leaving 10 bases unmatched. The whole variable domain, remainder taken from reference TRBV11-2 and TRBJ1-5, is EAGVAQSPRYKIIEKRQSVAFWCNPISGHATLYWYQQILGQGPKLLIQFQNNGVVDDSQLPKDRFSAERLKGVDSTLKIQPAKLEDSAVYLCASSLAQGAGQPQHFGDGTRLSIL.